What follows describes a single T cell receptor (beta chain). Antigen unknown. The targeted sequencing depth was 1 in 200,000 to 1 in 1 million T cells. Clones were sequenced by immunoSEQ multiplex PCR, and TCRdb holds only the in-frame ones, with some missing. The sample has 250,000 to 350,000 clones, around 76% seen once. The sample originates from a study of cytotoxic CD8 clonotypes in ibrutinib-treated CLL. Study background: Productive templates per sample averaged roughly 270,000; productive rearrangements, approximately 93,000. The study's findings and limits: Higher circulating CD8+ T-cell counts strongly accompanied higher baseline clonality, above age-matched healthy donors.

CDR1 and CDR2 (germline): KGHSH, LQKENI. V lost 2 bases and J lost 8, with 15 bases in between. This CDR3 has 14 residues. The V and J genes are TRBV18 and TRBJ2-5; D ambiguous. The sample was PBMCs, taken at disease progression, from a patient treated with ibrutinib. The TCR comes from a human donor with chronic lymphocytic leukemia. CDR3 sequence reads: CASSPRFLSGTQYF. The CDR3 bases are TGTGCCAGCTCACCAAGGTTCCTCTCAGGAACCCAGTACTTC.